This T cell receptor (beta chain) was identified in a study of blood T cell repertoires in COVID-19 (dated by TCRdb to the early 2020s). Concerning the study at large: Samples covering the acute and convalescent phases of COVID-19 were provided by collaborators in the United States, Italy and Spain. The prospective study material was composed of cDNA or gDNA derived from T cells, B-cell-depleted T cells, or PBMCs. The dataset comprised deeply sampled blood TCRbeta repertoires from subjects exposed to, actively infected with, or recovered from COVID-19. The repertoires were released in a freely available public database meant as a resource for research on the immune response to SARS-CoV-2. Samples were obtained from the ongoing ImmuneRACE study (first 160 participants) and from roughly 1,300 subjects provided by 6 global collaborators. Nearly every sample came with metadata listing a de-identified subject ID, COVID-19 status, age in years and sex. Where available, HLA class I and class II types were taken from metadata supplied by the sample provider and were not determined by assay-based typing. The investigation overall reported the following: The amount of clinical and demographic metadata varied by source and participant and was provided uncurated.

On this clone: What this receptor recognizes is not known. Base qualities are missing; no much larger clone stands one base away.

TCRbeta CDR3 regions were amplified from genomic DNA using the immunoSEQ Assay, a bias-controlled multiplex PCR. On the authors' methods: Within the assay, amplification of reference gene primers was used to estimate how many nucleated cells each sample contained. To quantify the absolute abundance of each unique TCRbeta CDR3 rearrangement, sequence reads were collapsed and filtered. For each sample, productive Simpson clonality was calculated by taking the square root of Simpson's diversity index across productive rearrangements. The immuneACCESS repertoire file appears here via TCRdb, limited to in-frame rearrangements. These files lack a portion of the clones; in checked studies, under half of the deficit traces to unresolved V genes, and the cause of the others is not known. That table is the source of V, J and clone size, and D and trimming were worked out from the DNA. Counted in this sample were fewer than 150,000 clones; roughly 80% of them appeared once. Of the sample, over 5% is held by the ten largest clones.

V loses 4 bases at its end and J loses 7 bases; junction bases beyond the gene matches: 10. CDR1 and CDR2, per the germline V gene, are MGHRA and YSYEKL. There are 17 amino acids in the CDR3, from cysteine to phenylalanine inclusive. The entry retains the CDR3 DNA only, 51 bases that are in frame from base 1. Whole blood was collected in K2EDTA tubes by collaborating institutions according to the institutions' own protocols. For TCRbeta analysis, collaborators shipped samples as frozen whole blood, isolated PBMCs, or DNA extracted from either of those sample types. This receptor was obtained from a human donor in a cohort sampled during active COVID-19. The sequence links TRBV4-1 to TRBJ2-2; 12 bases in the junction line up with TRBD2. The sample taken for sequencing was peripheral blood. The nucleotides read TGCGCCAGCAGCCCCACGGCTAGCGGGGGGGCGAGCGGGGAGCTGTTTTTT. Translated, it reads CASSPTASGGASGELFF.